The clone carrying this T cell receptor (beta chain) showed up just a few times. What it binds is unknown. TCRdb analysed the reads with MiXCR anew, one entry per CDR3 protein. The sample gives over 95,000 distinct CDR3 sequences, about 33% of which show up once; 41% is in the top ten. These data come from a study of T cell repertoires in cytomegalovirus infection. Whole-study findings and limits: CMV carriers with the relevant HLA were identified by cumulative public TCR beta family frequency.

This receptor was taken from a human donor in good health (CMV status not recorded). Some clones in this sample may be carry-over from other donors' samples. Sample: CD8+ T cells from cultured PBMCs, taken from culture after CMV antigen stimulation.

The CDR3 nucleotides read TGTGCCAGCAGTCCCCGGGGGTCTGGAAACACCATATATTTT. It translates to CASSPRGSGNTIYF. This chain joins TRBV7-6 and TRBJ1-3; the D gene is possibly TRBD1 (5 bases). This CDR3 region has 14 residues. Germline values: CDR1 SGHVS, CDR2 FNYEAQ. Trimming took 6 bases from V and 1 from J, leaving 10 bases between them.